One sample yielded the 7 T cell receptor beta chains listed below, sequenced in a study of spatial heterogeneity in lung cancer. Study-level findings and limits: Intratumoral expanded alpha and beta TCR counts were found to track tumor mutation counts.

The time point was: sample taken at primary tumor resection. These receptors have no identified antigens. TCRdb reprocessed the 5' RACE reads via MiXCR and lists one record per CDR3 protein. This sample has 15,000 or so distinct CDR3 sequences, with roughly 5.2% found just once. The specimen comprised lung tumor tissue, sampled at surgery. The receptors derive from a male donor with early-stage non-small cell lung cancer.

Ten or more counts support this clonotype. CDR3 coding DNA: TGTGCCAGCAGCTTTTATGGGCGAAGCAATCAGCCCCAGCATTTT. Translation gives CASSFYGRSNQPQHF. This chain uses TRBV7-2 with TRBJ1-5; D ambiguous. The CDR3 length is 15 residues. V shed 3 bases and J shed 1 base, with 10 bases lying between them. The germline CDR1 and CDR2 sequences are SGHTA and FQGNSA.

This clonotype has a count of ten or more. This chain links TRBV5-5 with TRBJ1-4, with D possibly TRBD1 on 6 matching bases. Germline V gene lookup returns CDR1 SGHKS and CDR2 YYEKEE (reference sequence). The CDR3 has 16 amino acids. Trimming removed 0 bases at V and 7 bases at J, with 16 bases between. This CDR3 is CASSLGTVQVGEKLFF. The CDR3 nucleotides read TGTGCCAGCAGCTTGGGGACAGTCCAAGTGGGTGAAAAACTGTTTTTT.

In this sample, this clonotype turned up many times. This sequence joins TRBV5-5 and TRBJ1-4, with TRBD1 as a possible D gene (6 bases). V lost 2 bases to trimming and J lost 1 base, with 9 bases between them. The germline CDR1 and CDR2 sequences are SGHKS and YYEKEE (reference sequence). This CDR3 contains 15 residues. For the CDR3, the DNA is TGTGCCAGCAGCTTAAGCAGGGGAACTAATGAAAAACTGTTTTTT. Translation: CASSLSRGTNEKLFF.

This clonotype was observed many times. This CDR3 is CASGLGGVNTIYF. In nucleotides, the CDR3 is TGTGCTAGTGGTTTGGGTGGGGTGAACACCATATATTTT. The chain employs TRBV12-5 and TRBJ1-3; D unclear. Germline assignment: CDR1 LGHNT and CDR2 FRNRAP. The CDR3 contains 13 residues. Trimming took off 1 base at V and 7 bases at J, with 8 bases between the two ends.

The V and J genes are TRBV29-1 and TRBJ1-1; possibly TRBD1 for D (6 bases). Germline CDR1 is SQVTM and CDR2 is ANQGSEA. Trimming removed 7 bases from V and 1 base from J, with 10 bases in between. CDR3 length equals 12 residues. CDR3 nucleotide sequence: TGCAGCGCTATGACAGGGAACACTGAAGCTTTCTTT. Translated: CSAMTGNTEAFF.

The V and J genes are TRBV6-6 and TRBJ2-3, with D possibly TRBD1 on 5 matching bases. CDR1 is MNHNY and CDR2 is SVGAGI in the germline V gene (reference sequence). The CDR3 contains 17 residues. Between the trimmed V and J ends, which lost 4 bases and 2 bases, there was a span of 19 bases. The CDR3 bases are TGTGCCAGCAGTTTCCTCTCACCCGACAGCTTCACAGATACGCAGTATTTT. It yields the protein CASSFLSPDSFTDTQYF.

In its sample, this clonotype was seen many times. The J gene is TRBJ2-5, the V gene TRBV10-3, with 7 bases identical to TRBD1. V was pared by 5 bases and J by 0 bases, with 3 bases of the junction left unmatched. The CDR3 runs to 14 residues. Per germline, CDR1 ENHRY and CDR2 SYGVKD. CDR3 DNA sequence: TGTGCCATCAGTCCGGGACAGAACCAAGAGACCCAGTACTTC. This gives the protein CAISPGQNQETQYF.